This TCR beta chain came from a study of blood T cell repertoires in COVID-19. CDR1 and CDR2 (germline): SGHDT, YYEEEE. The V segment lost 0 bases and the J segment 9 bases; nucleotides outside the gene matches: 10. The CDR3 contains 16 residues. Sequencing used immunoSEQ multiplex PCR; TCRdb keeps in-frame clones, though not all of them. The sample includes some 290,000 clones, roughly nine tenths seen only once; the top ten take around 3.6%. This TCR came from a man aged 18-30 years with active or convalescent COVID-19. The chain carries TRBV5-6 and TRBJ2-5; 11 bases match TRBD2. Source material: peripheral blood. CDR3 sequence reads: CASSLAGTSGTGAQYF. The CDR3 DNA reads TGTGCCAGCAGCTTGGCCGGGACTAGCGGTACCGGGGCCCAGTACTTC.